This T cell receptor beta chain was sequenced during a study of patients and donors after allogeneic stem cell transplantation. This clonotype was found a few times. TCRdb independently ran MiXCR on the RT-PCR reads; one entry per CDR3 protein. Counted here are over 150,000 distinct CDR3 sequences, 30% occurring once; the ten biggest clones make up 3.2%. The CDR3 extends over 13 amino acids. Trimming shortened V by 5 bases and J by 5 bases, and 11 bases separated the two germline ends. Germline V gives CDR1 KGHDR, CDR2 SFDVKD. The chain uses TRBV24-1 and TRBJ2-5; TRBD1 or TRBD2 may be the D gene (6 bases each). Material for sequencing was blood, either unsorted or a sorted T cell fraction (not recorded which). The TCR was taken from a human donor who was either an allogeneic HSCT recipient or a stem cell or donor lymphocyte infusion donor (not recorded which). It is not recorded whose cells these are; they may come from a transplant donor. The CDR3 DNA follows: TGTGCCACCAGTGGGGGGGCTCCCGAGACCCAGTACTTC. Its translation: CATSGGAPETQYF.